Each of the 2 T cell receptor beta chains below was sequenced from the same sample in a study of blood T cell repertoires in COVID-19. Measured with immunoSEQ multiplex PCR; TCRdb has only the in-frame clones, and not every one. The sample shows 150,000 to 180,000 clones, about 73% of them seen only once. What was sequenced was peripheral blood. These receptors all stem from a man older than 75 with acute or convalescent COVID-19.

In the case of this clone: The junction shows a germline mismatch at one end, possibly a read error. The V call is TRBV15, the J call TRBJ2-2; tentatively, D is TRBD1 or TRBD2 (6 bases each). Germline V gene sequence: CDR1 LNHNV, CDR2 YYDKDF (reference sequence). The CDR3 is 19 residues long. The CDR3 protein is CATRREGVLARGNTGELFF. The CDR3 nucleotides are TGTGCCACCAGGAGAGAGGGGGTTCTTGCGCGGGGGAACACCGGGGAGCTGTTTTTT.

The gene calls are TRBV28 and TRBJ2-5; tentative D call: TRBD2 (6 bases). CDR3 size: 14 residues. V gave up 7 bases and J gave up 1 base, with 13 bases separating them. Germline V gene data show CDR1 as MDHEN and CDR2 as SYDVKM. In nucleotides, the CDR3 is TGTGCCAGCACGTCGGGAGCCATCCAAGAGACCCAGTACTTC. It codes for CASTSGAIQETQYF.